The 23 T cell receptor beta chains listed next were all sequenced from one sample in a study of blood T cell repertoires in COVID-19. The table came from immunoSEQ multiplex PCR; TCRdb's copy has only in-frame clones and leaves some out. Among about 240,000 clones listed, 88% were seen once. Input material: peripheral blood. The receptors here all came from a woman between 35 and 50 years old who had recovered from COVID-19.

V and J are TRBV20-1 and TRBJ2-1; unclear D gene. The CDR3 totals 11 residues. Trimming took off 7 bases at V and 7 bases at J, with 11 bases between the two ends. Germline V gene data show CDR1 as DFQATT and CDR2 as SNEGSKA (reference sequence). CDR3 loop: CSGAPVNEQFF. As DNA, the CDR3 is TGCAGTGGGGCTCCAGTGAATGAGCAGTTCTTC.

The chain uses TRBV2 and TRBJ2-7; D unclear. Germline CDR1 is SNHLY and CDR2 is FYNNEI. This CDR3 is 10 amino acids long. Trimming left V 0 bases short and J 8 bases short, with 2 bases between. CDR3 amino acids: CASSEAKQYF. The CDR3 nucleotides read TGTGCCAGCAGTGAAGCCAAGCAGTACTTC.

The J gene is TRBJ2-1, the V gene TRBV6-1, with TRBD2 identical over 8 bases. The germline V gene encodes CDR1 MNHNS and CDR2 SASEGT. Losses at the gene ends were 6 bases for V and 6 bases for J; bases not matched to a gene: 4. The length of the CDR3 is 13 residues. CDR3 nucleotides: TGTGCCAGCAGACCCGGGGGGGGCAATGAGCAGTTCTTC. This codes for CASRPGGGNEQFF.

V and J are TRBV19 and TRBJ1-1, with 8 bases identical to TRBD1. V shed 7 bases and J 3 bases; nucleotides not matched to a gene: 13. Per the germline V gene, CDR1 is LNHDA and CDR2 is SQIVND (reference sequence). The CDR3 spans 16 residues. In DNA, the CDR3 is TGTGCCAGTACGACAGGGGAGAAAACCTTGGACACTGAAGCTTTCTTT. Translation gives CASTTGEKTLDTEAFF.

The CDR3 nucleotides read TGCAGTGCTAGTTTCCCCCTAGCGGGTACGGGCAATGAGCAGTTCTTC. Protein: CSASFPLAGTGNEQFF. The J gene is TRBJ2-1, the V gene TRBV20-1; TRBD2 agrees at 8 bases. The ends lost 3 bases at V and 6 bases at J; junction bases unmatched: 13. The germline V gene has CDR1 DFQATT and CDR2 SNEGSKA (reference sequence). CDR3 length equals 16 residues.

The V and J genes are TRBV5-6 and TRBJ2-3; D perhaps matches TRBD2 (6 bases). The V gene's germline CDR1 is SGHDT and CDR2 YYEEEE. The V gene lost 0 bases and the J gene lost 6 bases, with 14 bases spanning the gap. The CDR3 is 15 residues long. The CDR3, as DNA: TGTGCCAGCAGCTTGGGGGGGGACCCCGTGGATACGCAGTATTTT. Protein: CASSLGGDPVDTQYF.

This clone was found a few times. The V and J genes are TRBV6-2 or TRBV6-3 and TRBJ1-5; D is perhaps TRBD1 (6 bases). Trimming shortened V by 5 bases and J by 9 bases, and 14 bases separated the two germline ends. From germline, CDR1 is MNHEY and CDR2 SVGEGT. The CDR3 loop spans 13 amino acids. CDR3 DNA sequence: TGTGCCAGCAGTCTCAACAGGGACGGGCCCCAGCATTTT. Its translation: CASSLNRDGPQHF.

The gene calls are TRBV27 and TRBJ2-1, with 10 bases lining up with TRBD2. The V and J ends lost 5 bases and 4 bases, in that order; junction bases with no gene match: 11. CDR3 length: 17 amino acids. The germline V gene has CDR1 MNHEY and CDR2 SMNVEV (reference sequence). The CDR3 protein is CASSPSLAGYPYNEQFF. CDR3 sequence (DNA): TGTGCCAGCAGTCCATCACTAGCGGGGTACCCATACAATGAGCAGTTCTTC.

The CDR3 DNA reads TGTGCCAGCAGCTCTGGCGGGAGGTGGGGGAGCGACACCGGGGAGCTGTTTTTT. This sequence encodes CASSSGGRWGSDTGELFF. The chain uses TRBV7-9 and TRBJ2-2, with 8 nucleotides matching TRBD2. V lost 4 bases, J lost 3 bases, and 13 bases stayed unmatched. Germline loops: CDR1 SEHNR, CDR2 FQNEAQ (reference sequence). The CDR3 runs 18 residues.

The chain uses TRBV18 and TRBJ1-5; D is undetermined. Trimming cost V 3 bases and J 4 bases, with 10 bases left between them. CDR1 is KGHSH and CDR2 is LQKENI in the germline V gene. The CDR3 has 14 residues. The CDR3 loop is CASSPRDGNQPQHF. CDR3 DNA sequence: TGTGCCAGCTCACCCCGGGATGGGAATCAGCCCCAGCATTTT.

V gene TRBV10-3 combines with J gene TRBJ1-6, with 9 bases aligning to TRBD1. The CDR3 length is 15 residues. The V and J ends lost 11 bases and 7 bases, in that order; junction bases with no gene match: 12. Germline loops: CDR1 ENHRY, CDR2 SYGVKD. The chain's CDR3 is CAVNTGGAGNSPLHF. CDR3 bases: TGTGCCGTCAACACAGGGGGCGCCGGGAATTCACCCCTCCACTTT.

The CDR3 reads CATGAGGNTGELFF. The DNA for the CDR3 is TGTGCCACCGGGGCGGGGGGCAACACCGGGGAGCTGTTTTTT. The V and J genes are TRBV15 and TRBJ2-2; 8 bases are a match to TRBD2. The J segment lost 2 bases and the V segment lost 8 bases, leaving 4 bases of the junction unmatched. The CDR3 sequence is 14 residues long. Germline V gene lookup returns CDR1 LNHNV and CDR2 YYDKDF (reference sequence).

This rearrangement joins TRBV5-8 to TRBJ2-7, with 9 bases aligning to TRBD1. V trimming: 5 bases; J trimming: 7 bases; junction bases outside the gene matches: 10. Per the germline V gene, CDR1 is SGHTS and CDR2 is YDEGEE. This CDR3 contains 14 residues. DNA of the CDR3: TGTGCCAGCAGAACACAGGGGGCGCTGGGGGAGCAGTACTTC. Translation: CASRTQGALGEQYF.

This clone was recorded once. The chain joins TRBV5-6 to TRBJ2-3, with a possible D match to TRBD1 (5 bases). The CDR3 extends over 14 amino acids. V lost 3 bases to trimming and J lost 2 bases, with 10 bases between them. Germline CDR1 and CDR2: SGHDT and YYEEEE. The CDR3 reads CASSWWGHTDTQYF. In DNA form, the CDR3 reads TGTGCCAGCAGCTGGTGGGGCCACACAGATACGCAGTATTTT.

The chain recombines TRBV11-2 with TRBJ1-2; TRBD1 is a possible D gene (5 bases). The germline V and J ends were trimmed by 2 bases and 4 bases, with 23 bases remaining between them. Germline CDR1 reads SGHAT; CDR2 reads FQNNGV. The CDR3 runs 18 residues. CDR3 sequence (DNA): TGTGCCAGCAGCTTAACCGATACTGCAGCAGGGCGGGGCTATGGCTACACCTTC. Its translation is CASSLTDTAAGRGYGYTF.

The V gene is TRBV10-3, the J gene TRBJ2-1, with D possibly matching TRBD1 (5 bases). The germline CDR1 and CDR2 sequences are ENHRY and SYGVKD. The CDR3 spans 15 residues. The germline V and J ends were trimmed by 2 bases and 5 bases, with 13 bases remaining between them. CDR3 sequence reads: CAISERAGPNNEQFF. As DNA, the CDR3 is TGTGCCATCAGTGAGCGGGCAGGGCCCAACAATGAGCAGTTCTTC.

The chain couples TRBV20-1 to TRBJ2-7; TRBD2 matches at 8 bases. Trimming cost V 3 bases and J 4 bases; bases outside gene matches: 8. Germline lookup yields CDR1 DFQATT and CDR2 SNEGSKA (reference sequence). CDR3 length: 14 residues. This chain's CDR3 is CSASRGGRSYEQYF. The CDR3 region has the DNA TGCAGTGCTAGTCGGGGCGGGAGGTCGTACGAGCAGTACTTC.

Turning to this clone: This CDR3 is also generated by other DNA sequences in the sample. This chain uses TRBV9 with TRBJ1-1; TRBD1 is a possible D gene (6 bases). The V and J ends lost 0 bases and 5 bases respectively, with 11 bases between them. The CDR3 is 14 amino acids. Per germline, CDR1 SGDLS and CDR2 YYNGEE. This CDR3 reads CASSVAGRGTEAFF. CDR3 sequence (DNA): TGTGCCAGCAGCGTAGCGGGGAGGGGGACTGAAGCTTTCTTT.

CDR3 sequence (DNA): TGTGCCAGCAGCCCAGGGGTGGGCTCCAACTATGGCTACACCTTC. Translating it yields CASSPGVGSNYGYTF. The chain combines TRBV7-9 with TRBJ1-2, with D possibly matching TRBD1 (6 bases). Germline CDR1 reads SEHNR; CDR2 reads FQNEAQ (reference sequence). The CDR3 consists of 15 residues. Deletions cut 5 bases from V and 2 bases from J, with 15 bases between.

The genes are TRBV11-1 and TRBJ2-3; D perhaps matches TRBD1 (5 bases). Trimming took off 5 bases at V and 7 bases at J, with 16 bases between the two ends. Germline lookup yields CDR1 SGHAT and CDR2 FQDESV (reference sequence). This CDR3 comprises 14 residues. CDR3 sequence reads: CASSPLGHLNTQYF. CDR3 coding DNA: TGTGCCAGCAGCCCCCTCGGACACCTTAATACGCAGTATTTT. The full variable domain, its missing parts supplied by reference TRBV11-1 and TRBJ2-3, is EAEVAQSPRYKITEKSQAVAFWCDPISGHATLYWYRQILGQGPELLVQFQDESVVDDSQLPKDRFSAERLKGVDSTLKIQPAELGDSAMYLCASSPLGHLNTQYFGPGTRLTVL.

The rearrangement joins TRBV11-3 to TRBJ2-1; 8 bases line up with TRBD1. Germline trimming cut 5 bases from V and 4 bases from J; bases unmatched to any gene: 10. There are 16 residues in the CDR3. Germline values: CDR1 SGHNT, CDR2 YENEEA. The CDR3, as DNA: TGTGCCAGCAGCGCAGGGGCAGGGGGCCAATACAATGAGCAGTTCTTC. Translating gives CASSAGAGGQYNEQFF.

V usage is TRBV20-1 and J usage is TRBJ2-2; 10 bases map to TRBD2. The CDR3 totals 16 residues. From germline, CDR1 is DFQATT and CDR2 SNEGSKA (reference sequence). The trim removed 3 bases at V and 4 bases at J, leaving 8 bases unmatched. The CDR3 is CSASGRLAGPTGELFF. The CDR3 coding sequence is TGCAGTGCTAGTGGCCGACTAGCGGGCCCCACCGGGGAGCTGTTTTTT.

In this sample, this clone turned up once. For the CDR3, the DNA is TGTGCCACCGGGGGGAAATCGTCCTACAATGAGCAGTTCTTC. Protein product: CATGGKSSYNEQFF. The chain employs TRBV24-1 and TRBJ2-1; D is possibly TRBD2 (6 bases). Deletions cut 9 bases from V and 1 base from J, with 12 bases between. The CDR3 totals 14 residues. In germline, CDR1 is KGHDR, CDR2 SFDVKD.